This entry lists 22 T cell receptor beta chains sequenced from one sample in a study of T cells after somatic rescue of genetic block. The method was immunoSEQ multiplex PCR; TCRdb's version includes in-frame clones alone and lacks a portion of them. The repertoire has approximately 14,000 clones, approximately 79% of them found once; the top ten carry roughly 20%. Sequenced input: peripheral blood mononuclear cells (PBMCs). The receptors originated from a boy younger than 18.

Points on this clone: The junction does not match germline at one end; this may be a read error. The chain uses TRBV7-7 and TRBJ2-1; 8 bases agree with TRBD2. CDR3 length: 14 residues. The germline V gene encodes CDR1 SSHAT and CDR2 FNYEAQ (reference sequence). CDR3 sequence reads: CASSLGLGGDEQFF. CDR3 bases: TGTGCTAGCAGCCTGGGACTAGGGGGGGATGAGCAGTTCTTC.

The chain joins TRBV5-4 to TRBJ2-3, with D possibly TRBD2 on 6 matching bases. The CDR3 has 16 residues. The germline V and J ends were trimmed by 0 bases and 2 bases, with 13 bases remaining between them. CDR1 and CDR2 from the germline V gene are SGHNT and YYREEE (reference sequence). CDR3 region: CASSLDLLAPTDTQYF. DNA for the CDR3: TGTGCCAGCAGCTTGGATCTTCTAGCGCCCACAGATACGCAGTATTTT.

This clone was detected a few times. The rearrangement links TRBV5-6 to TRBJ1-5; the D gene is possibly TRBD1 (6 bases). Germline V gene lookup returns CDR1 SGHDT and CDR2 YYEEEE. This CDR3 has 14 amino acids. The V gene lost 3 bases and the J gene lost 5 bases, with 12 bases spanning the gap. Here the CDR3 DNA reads TGTGCCAGCAGCTACCGGGACAACTATCAGCCCCAGCATTTT. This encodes CASSYRDNYQPQHF.

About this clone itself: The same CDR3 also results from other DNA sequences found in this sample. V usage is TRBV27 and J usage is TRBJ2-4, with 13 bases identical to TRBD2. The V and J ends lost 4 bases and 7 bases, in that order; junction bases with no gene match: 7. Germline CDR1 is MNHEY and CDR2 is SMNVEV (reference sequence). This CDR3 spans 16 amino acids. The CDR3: CASSSRTSGRENIQYF. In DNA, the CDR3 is TGTGCCAGCAGTTCCCGGACTAGCGGGAGAGAGAACATTCAGTACTTC.

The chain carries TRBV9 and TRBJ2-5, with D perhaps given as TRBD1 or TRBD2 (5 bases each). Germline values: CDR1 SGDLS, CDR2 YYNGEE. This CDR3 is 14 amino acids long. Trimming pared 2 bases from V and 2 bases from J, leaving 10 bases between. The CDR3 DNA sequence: TGTGCCAGCAGCGTTCTAGAGGGGCAAGAGACCCAGTACTTC. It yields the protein CASSVLEGQETQYF.

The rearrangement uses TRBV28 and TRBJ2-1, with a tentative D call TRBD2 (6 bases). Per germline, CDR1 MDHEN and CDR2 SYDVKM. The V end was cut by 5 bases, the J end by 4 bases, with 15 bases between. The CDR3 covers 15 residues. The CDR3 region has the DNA TGTGCCAGCAGTCACGGCACCCGGGGGTACAATGAGCAGTTCTTC. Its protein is CASSHGTRGYNEQFF. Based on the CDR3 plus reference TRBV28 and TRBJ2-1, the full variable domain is DVKVTQSSRYLVKRTGEKVFLECVQDMDHENMFWYRQDPGLGLRLIYFSYDVKMKEKGDIPEGYSVSREKKERFSLILESASTNQTSMYLCASSHGTRGYNEQFFGPGTRLTVL.

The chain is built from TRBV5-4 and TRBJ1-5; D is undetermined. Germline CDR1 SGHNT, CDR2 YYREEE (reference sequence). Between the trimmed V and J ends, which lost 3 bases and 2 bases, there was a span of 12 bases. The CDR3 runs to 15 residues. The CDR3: CASSSGDAGNQPQHF. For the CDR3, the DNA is TGTGCCAGCAGCTCTGGAGACGCGGGCAATCAGCCCCAGCATTTT.

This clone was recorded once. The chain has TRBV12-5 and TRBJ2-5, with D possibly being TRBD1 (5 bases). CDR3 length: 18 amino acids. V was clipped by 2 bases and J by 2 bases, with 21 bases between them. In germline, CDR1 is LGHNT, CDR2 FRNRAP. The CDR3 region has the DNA TGTGCTAGTGGTTTGACCTGGGGCAGGATTACAACTCAAGAGACCCAGTACTTC. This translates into CASGLTWGRITTQETQYF.

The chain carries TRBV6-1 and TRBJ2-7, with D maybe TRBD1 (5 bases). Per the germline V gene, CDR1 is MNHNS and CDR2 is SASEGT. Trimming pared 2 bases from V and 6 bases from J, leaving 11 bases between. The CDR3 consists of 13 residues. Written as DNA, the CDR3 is TGTGCCAGCAGTGAAAGGCAGGGTTTCGAGCAGTACTTC. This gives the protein CASSERQGFEQYF.

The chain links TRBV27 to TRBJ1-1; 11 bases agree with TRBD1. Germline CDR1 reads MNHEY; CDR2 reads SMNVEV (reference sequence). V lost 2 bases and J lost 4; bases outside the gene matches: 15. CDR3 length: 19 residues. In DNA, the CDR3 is TGTGCCAGCAGTTTACATGGGACAGGGGGTCAAGCGATCCCCACTGAAGCTTTCTTT. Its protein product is CASSLHGTGGQAIPTEAFF.

Here the CDR3 DNA reads TGTGCCAGTAGTATCGAGCCGGGAGGGTACTACAATGAGCAGTTCTTC. It translates to CASSIEPGGYYNEQFF. V and J are TRBV19 and TRBJ2-1, with 8 bases fitting TRBD2. The CDR3 totals 16 residues. V dropped 3 bases and J dropped 3; count of bases not matched to a gene: 7. Per germline, CDR1 LNHDA and CDR2 SQIVND (reference sequence).

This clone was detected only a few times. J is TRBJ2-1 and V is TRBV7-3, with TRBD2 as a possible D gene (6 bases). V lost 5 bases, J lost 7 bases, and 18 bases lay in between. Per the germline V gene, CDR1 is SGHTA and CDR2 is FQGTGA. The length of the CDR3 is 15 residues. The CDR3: CASSKTREEGNEQFF. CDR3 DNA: TGTGCCAGCAGCAAGACTAGAGAAGAAGGGAATGAGCAGTTCTTC.

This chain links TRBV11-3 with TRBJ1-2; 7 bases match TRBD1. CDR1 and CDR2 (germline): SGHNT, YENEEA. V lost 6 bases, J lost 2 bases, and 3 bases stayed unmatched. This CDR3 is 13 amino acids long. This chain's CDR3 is CASRLTGNYGYTF. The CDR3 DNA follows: TGTGCCAGCAGGTTGACAGGGAACTATGGCTACACCTTC.

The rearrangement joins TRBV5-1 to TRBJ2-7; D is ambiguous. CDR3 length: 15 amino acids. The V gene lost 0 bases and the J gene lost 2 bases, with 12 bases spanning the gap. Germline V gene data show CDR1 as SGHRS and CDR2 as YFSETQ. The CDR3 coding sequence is TGCGCCAGCAGCTTGGCCGAACTTCCTCCCTACGAGCAGTACTTC. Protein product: CASSLAELPPYEQYF.

The CDR3 reads CASSQAGSTDTQYF. CDR3 in DNA: TGTGCCAGCAGCCAAGCTGGTAGCACAGATACGCAGTATTTT. This rearrangement joins TRBV14 to TRBJ2-3; D is undetermined. Germline values: CDR1 SGHDN, CDR2 FVKESK. This CDR3 spans 14 amino acids. V gave up 1 base and J gave up 0 bases, with 5 bases separating them.

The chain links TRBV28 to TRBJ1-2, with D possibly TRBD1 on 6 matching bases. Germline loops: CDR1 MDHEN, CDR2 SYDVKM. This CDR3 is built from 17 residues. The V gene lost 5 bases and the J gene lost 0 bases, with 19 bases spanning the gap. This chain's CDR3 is CASSPRPPQGTNYGYTF. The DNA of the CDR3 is TGTGCCAGCAGTCCAAGACCCCCACAGGGAACTAACTATGGCTACACCTTC.

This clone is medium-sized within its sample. This CDR3 is CASSPLARSNTEAFF. The CDR3 DNA sequence: TGTGCCAGCTCACCACTTGCACGTTCGAACACTGAAGCTTTCTTT. The genes are TRBV18 and TRBJ1-1; no clear D. The germline CDR1 and CDR2 sequences are KGHSH and LQKENI. V lost 1 base, J lost 1 base, and 10 bases lay in between. The CDR3 spans 15 residues.

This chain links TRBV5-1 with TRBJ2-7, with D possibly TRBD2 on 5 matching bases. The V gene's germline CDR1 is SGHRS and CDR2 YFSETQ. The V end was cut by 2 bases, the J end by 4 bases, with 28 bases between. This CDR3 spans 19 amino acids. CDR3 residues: CASSFLPREGRLTIYEQYF. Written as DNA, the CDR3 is TGCGCCAGCAGCTTTTTGCCCCGCGAGGGAAGACTAACCATTTACGAGCAGTACTTC.

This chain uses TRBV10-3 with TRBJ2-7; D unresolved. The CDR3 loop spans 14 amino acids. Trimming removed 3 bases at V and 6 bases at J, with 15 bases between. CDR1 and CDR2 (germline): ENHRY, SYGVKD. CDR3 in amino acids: CAISDFGVELEQYF. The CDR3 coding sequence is TGTGCCATCAGTGATTTCGGCGTTGAGCTCGAGCAGTACTTC.

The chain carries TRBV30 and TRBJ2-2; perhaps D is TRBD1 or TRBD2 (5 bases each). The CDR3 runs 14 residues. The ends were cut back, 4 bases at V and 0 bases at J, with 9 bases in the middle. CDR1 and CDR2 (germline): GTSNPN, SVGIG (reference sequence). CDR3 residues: CAWIRGANTGELFF. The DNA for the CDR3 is TGTGCCTGGATAAGAGGGGCGAACACCGGGGAGCTGTTTTTT. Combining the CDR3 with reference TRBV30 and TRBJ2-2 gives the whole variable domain SQTIHQWPATLVQPVGSPLSLECTVEGTSNPNLYWYRQAAGRGLQLLFYSVGIGQISSEVPQNLSASRPQDRQFILSSKKLLLSDSGFYLCAWIRGANTGELFFGEGSRLTVL.

The CDR3: CASSTSTGGNTEAFF. In DNA form, the CDR3 reads TGTGCCAGCAGTACCTCAACGGGAGGGAACACTGAAGCTTTCTTT. This chain joins TRBV6-9 and TRBJ1-1; D gene ambiguous. This CDR3 has 15 amino acids. From germline, CDR1 is MNHGY and CDR2 SVAAGI. The V gene lost 5 bases and the J gene lost 1 base, with 14 bases spanning the gap.

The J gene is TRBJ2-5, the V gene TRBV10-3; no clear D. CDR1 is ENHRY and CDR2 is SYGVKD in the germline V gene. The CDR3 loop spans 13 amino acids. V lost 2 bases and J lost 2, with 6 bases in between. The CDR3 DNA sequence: TGTGCCATCAGTGAGGTAGTACAAGAGACCCAGTACTTC. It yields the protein CAISEVVQETQYF.